The 7 T cell receptor beta chains below all came from one sample that was sequenced in a study of shared clonotypes between healthy human individuals (dated by TCRdb to 2018 to 2020). Receptor amplification or capture employed the immunoSEQ multiplex PCR assay. Sourced from immuneACCESS, this table was stored by TCRdb with only in-frame sequences that have V and J called. A share of the clones is absent; for the studies checked, an unresolved V gene accounts for under half, and the remainder has no known explanation. The sample yields more than 2,000,000 clones; over 85% were counted once. Of the sample, around 0.14% is held by the ten largest clones. Sequences were obtained from naive CD4+ T cells sorted from blood. The intended sense of this specimen's cell subset or site label: CD45RA+ positively selected. Receptors were obtained from a man between 18 and 35 years old in good health.

V and J are TRBV5-1 and TRBJ2-5; 9 positions agree with TRBD1. Near its end, the DNA agrees better with TRBJ2-7, so the J call may be wrong. Germline V lookup: CDR1 SGHRS, CDR2 YFSETQ. The length of the CDR3 is 16 residues. CDR3 nucleotides: TGCGCCAGCAGCTTGTTAGGGACAGGGCAAGGCTACGAGCAGTACTTC. It encodes CASSLLGTGQGYEQYF.

J is TRBJ2-1 and V is TRBV5-1; possibly TRBD2 for D (5 bases). The CDR3 is made up of 17 amino acids. Germline-derived CDR1 and CDR2 are SGHRS and YFSETQ. The ends were cut back, 0 bases at V and 8 bases at J, with 21 bases in the middle. In DNA form, the CDR3 reads TGCGCCAGCAGCTTGGCCTCTCGGGGTCTGGGAAGTGATGAGCAGTTCTTC. This sequence encodes CASSLASRGLGSDEQFF.

The genes are TRBV29-1 and TRBJ2-1; D gene ambiguous. The germline CDR1 and CDR2 sequences are SQVTM and ANQGSEA. The CDR3 has 13 residues. Trimming took off 2 bases at V and 1 base at J, with 6 bases between the two ends. CDR3: CSVELGSYNEQFF. The CDR3 DNA sequence: TGCAGCGTTGAATTGGGATCCTACAATGAGCAGTTCTTC.

The chain links TRBV10-3 to TRBJ2-1; TRBD1 matches 9 bases. This CDR3 contains 15 residues. The germline gives CDR1 ENHRY, CDR2 SYGVKD. With V trimmed by 4 bases and J by 9 bases, 10 bases remained unmatched. The CDR3 loop reads CAISVGRDRVSEQFF. CDR3 nucleotides: TGTGCCATCAGTGTCGGGCGGGACAGGGTCAGTGAGCAGTTCTTC.

The chain couples TRBV10-3 to TRBJ2-5; D may be TRBD2 (5 bases). In germline, CDR1 is ENHRY, CDR2 SYGVKD. Trimming pared 0 bases from V and 2 bases from J, leaving 10 bases between. CDR3 length: 15 amino acids. The CDR3 loop is CAISESAGVQETQYF. Here the CDR3 DNA reads TGTGCCATCAGTGAGTCGGCCGGGGTGCAAGAGACCCAGTACTTC.

The chain carries TRBV7-9 and TRBJ2-5; maybe TRBD2 (6 bases). V dropped 1 base and J dropped 2 bases, with 11 bases sitting between them. Germline assignment: CDR1 SEHNR and CDR2 FQNEAQ (reference sequence). This CDR3 has 15 amino acids. CDR3 sequence: CASSLVWDSQETQYF. CDR3 sequence (DNA): TGTGCCAGCAGCTTAGTCTGGGACTCACAAGAGACCCAGTACTTC.

This chain joins TRBV23-1 and TRBJ2-5, with a weak D call TRBD2 (6 bases). TRBV23-1 is assigned to the ORF class and has an uncertain function. Trimming cost V 0 bases and J 2 bases, with 19 bases left between them. This CDR3 has 18 residues. For the CDR3, the DNA is TGCGCCAGCAGTCAATCCGGGACGGAGTGGGACTCACAAGAGACCCAGTACTTC. Translating gives CASSQSGTEWDSQETQYF.